This T cell receptor (beta chain) emerged from a study of beta chain features in type 1 diabetes. Reverse transcribing all isolated RNA meant expressed TCRB transcripts were sequenced. Sequencing was performed with immunoSEQ multiplex PCR; in TCRdb, only in-frame clones are kept and a portion is missing. The table records 810,000 or so clones, 15% to 20% of them present only once. This clone was observed a handful of times. Its antigen remains unknown. Per germline, CDR1 SGHAT and CDR2 FQDESV (reference sequence). This CDR3 has 13 residues. V lost 3 bases to trimming and J lost 3 bases, with 8 bases between them. Sorting based on CD45RO/CCR7/CD25/CD127/CD95/CD27 separated CD4+ naive, central memory, regulatory and stem cell-like memory cells. Study-level findings and limits: Highly expressing activated T cells could be over-counted with a cDNA template. VDJ junctions from type 1 diabetes patients carried fewer insertions and larger deletions. Among all four CD4+ subsets, Type 1 diabetes patients had TCRB CDR3s that were moderately but significantly shorter.

The chain carries TRBV11-1 and TRBJ1-1; D gene ambiguous. The sequenced sample consisted of naive CD4+ T cells from blood. This TCR derives from a young woman in good health. CDR3 nucleotide sequence: TGTGCCAGCAGCTTTAGCTTGGACACTGAAGCTTTCTTT. This translates into CASSFSLDTEAFF.